The present T cell receptor beta chain was sequenced within a study of neurological immune-mediated disorders. TCRdb reanalysed the 5' RACE reads using MiXCR and keeps one entry per CDR3 protein. The sample records about 28,000 distinct CDR3 sequences, 6.6% being singletons. This CDR3 has 13 amino acids. With 2 bases removed from V and 3 bases from J, the gap between germline ends came to 7 bases. This clonotype was counted many times. Material: PBMCs. The J gene is TRBJ1-1, the V gene TRBV12-3 or TRBV12-4; D call uncertain. This receptor was identified in a woman in her fifties or sixties in good health. CDR3 coding DNA: TGTGCCAGCAGTTTAAACCCACACACTGAAGCTTTCTTT. Translating it yields CASSLNPHTEAFF.